This TCR beta chain was sequenced in a study of cytomegalovirus exposure and HLA in healthy donors. PCR employed 60 Vbeta and 13 Jbeta primers. Repertoires were generated with immunoSEQ multiplex PCR, while TCRdb's copy carries only in-frame clones and drops some. The data hold about 89,000 clones, with more than 70% observed a single time. General study results and limits: In terms of immune exposure information, only CMV serostatus was available. V- and J-gene trimming in TCR beta was tied to a missense DCLRE1C variant by an analysis performed later.

Details on this clone: As yet, its antigen is unknown. The identical CDR3 is also encoded by other nucleotide sequences in the sample.

CDR1 is MNHEY and CDR2 is SMNVEV in the germline V gene (reference sequence). V dropped 6 bases and J dropped 3; count of bases not matched to a gene: 6. This CDR3 has 14 residues. The sequenced sample was PBMCs. This receptor was obtained from a man under 40 in good health and CMV-seronegative. V gene TRBV27 combines with J gene TRBJ2-7, with 9 bases that match TRBD1. CDR3 sequence: CASSPGQGGYEQYF. The CDR3 bases are TGTGCCAGCAGCCCGGGACAGGGCGGCTACGAGCAGTACTTC.